This TCR beta chain was recovered during a study of T-cell memory formation after mild COVID-19. Whole-study context: The TCR clusters were mostly specific to one donor.

Details on this clonotype: The antigen is unknown.

V lost 3 bases and J lost 2, with 8 bases in between. Germline loops: CDR1 DFQATT, CDR2 SNEGSKA (reference sequence). The CDR3 runs to 13 residues. TCRdb recomputed calls from the 5' RACE reads with MiXCR, one row per CDR3 protein. This table holds 350,000 to 450,000 distinct CDR3 sequences, 15% to 25% found once. Study-level findings and limits: Clones that contracted clustered mainly in CM and EM if CD4+ and in EMRA if CD8+. Contracting clones from day 15 to 85 showed balanced CD4/CD8; later expanders favored CD4+.

This receptor was identified in an adult woman who had mild COVID-19 (a few samples of this study predate the infection). Cell type and time point are not known. The genes are TRBV20-1 and TRBJ1-5, with D tentatively TRBD1 (5 bases). Sequenced: PBMCs or a T cell subset sorted from them (not recorded which). CDR3 nucleotide sequence: TGCAGTGCTAGGGGACTCGGCAATCAGCCCCAGCATTTT. Its translation: CSARGLGNQPQHF.